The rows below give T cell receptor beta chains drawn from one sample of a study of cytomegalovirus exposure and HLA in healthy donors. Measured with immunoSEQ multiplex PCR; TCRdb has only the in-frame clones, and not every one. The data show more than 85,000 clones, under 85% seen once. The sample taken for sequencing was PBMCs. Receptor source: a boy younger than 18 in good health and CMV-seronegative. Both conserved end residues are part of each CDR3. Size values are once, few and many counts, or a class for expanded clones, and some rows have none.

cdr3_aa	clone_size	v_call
CSARQGAGELFF	NA	TRBV29-1
CASSLDTTGTGGNVYEQYF	once	TRBV28
CASTEGWTSGKTQYF	NA	TRBV7-2
CASSQVYRAYEQYF	NA	TRBV4-1
CASTLGGAGANVLTF	few	TRBV7-2
CASSFRGDRTYEQYF	once	TRBV7-8
CASSDPGSGQPQHF	NA	TRBV28
CASSILNSNQPQHF	few	TRBV19
CASSPGTVRYNEQFF	NA	TRBV7-6
CASSFNGYEQYF	NA	TRBV27
CASSLRVAGGIEQFF	NA	TRBV28
CSVSGQGSNQPQHF	NA	TRBV29-1
CASSPSGGDEQFF	NA	TRBV7-2
CAWSDPPGVWNTEAFF	NA	TRBV30
CATSRTSGSYEQYF	NA	TRBV15
CASSAGQGVNYGYTF	NA	TRBV9
CASSPQGGADNEKLFF	NA	TRBV4-1
CASSVTSTPYEQYF	NA	TRBV9
CASSTDRIYGYTF	once	TRBV11-2
CAISDPGQGNTIYF	NA	TRBV10-3
CASTWTSGTDTQYF	NA	TRBV7-9
CASSELGASYNYGYTF	NA	TRBV2
CSVTDRVRGYTF	NA	TRBV29-1
CASSAYSGSAHNEQFF	few	TRBV6-4
CASILGRADEQYF	NA	TRBV6-1
CASSQAGLAGFNEQFF	NA	TRBV4-2
CASRILSDTGELFF	NA	TRBV6-5
CASTGASMNTEAFF	NA	TRBV2
CASSFIDRPFHEQYF	few	TRBV7-9
CASSSDSSTDTQYF	NA	TRBV7-8
CASSAGALSSGNTIYF	NA	TRBV5-6
CASSLVGSSYEQYF	NA	TRBV5-6
CASRGGVYEQYF	few	TRBV2
CASISLSSYEQYF	NA	TRBV6-5
CASSQDAESSYNEQFF	few	TRBV14
CASSFGTSGTQFF	few	TRBV7-2
CSVFGTANTEAFF	NA	TRBV29-1
CASSLPRPNTGELFF	NA	TRBV28
CASSFNSEAFF	NA	TRBV7-9
CAWSPEFANTGELFF	NA	TRBV30
CASSVDLSEGNSGANVLTF	NA	TRBV9
CASRRTGDTEAFF	NA	TRBV27
CAWPSQPQHF	NA	TRBV30
CASRIPGQGPYGYTF	NA	TRBV11-2
CASSWTGRDGYTF	NA	TRBV5-1
CASSRYPPGQNTEAFF	NA	TRBV4-3
CASSFGTGLDTQYF	NA	TRBV5-4
CASSGIGPGELFF	NA	TRBV9
CASSQETGRYGYTF	NA	TRBV4-3
CASRGLGSPLHF	NA	TRBV28
CASSFLGSYEQYF	NA	TRBV11-2
CASSHILAGGGYEQYF	NA	TRBV4-1
CASSRGLYNEQFF	NA	TRBV4-2